Listed below are T cell receptor beta chains from one sample, sequenced in a study of T cell changes during pregnancy in multiple sclerosis. The protocol was immunoSEQ multiplex PCR, while the TCRdb copy is restricted to in-frame clones and leaves out a portion. Found here are 73,000 or so clones, roughly nine tenths of them singletons; the top ten hold 0.86%. The sample in question was peripheral blood, obtained in the second trimester of pregnancy. All receptors come from a female donor with multiple sclerosis, enrolled in a pregnancy study. CDR3s include the opening cysteine and the closing phenylalanine or tryptophan. The order of the fields is V gene, CDR3 protein.

TRBV7-2 CASSLGADEQFF
TRBV19 CASNGGRNTGELFF
TRBV6-5 CASSYSLSGETEAFF
TRBV7-9 CASSRDSHNSPLHF
TRBV7-8 CASSPPRRVDPINYGYTF
TRBV10-1 CASSAEAGTEGYF
TRBV6-1 CASSEAHQGLGYEQYF
TRBV19 CASRQLGGYEQYF
TRBV27 CASSHTSRSEQYF
TRBV7-6 CASSLGTALAKNIQYF
TRBV4-1 CASSDRSLYEQYF
TRBV5-4 CASSFFQFGNTIYF
TRBV10-3 CAISDWSSGVETQYF
TRBV25-1 CATRGGVSPLHF
TRBV6-5 CASSYSRDSSYGYTF
TRBV6-6 CASSLQGSLLGYTF
TRBV6-5 CASSYVAGGQETQYF
TRBV7-3 CASSLTGGGTEAFF
TRBV5-6 CASSQGTAYEAFF
TRBV27 CASSSPRTGLRAVYF
TRBV5-6 CASTDVGQGYVEAFF
TRBV4-3 CASSQGRQGNTDTQYF
TRBV6-5 CASRTRTGTYGYTF
TRBV27 CASSFRDRNTEAFF
TRBV9 CASSVTISSGGAYEQFF
TRBV25-1 CASSEGAAFEAFF
TRBV5-1 CASSFSGGDYSYEQYF
TRBV5-4 CASSRGLNTEAFF
TRBV5-1 CASSLARLAGGQETQYF
TRBV25-1 CASSEWGGGQSKNIQYF
TRBV19 CASSNSGLLYGYTF
TRBV11-3 CASSSGGGYEQYF
TRBV18 CASSRRDSQNYGYTF
TRBV9 CASSVGGRIPYEQYF
TRBV18 CASSPSFTYEQYF
TRBV25-1 CASSEGGSYGYTF
TRBV7-9 CASSFGLGSGNTIYF
TRBV4-2 CASSQGLQGNQPQHF
TRBV7-2 CASSLGQLTVGDTQYF
TRBV2 CARSKRQETSYEQYF
TRBV14 CASSRGGADTQYF
TRBV15 CATSSRGEEQFF
TRBV18 CASSPIMNTEAFF